This T cell receptor (beta chain) was recovered during a study of identical twins. There are many counts of this clonotype. Its antigen remains unknown. CDR1 is LGHDT, CDR2 YNNKEL, per germline (reference sequence). V was trimmed by 3 bases and J by 3 bases, leaving 18 bases between them. CDR3 size: 16 residues. The study, taken as a whole, reports: Not following the same donors, the study drew its conclusions from cross-sectional statistical analysis. Analyses based on zero insertions could be partly confounded by invariant MAIT and iNKT cells.

One entry per CDR3 protein, called by TCRdb with MiXCR from the 5' RACE reads. Of 450,000 to 650,000 distinct CDR3 sequences in the sample, approximately 10% were seen once. Another study also made use of these data, one on yellow fever vaccine responses in identical twins.

Sequencing was performed on PBMCs. The source of this sequence is a woman between 18 and 29 years old in good health. The chain joins TRBV3-1 to TRBJ2-7; D may be TRBD2 (6 bases). In DNA form, the CDR3 reads TGTGCCAGCAGCCAGTTAATCGGGACTTCCCACTACGAGCAGTACTTC. It yields the protein CASSQLIGTSHYEQYF.